Below are 2 T cell receptor beta chains sequenced from a single sample in a study of blood T cell repertoires in COVID-19. Repertoires were generated with immunoSEQ multiplex PCR, while TCRdb's copy carries only in-frame clones and drops some. The sample lists about 160,000 clones, roughly 82% occurring once. Sample: peripheral blood. Receptor source: a woman in her forties with COVID-19, enrolled during active disease.

J is TRBJ2-5 and V is TRBV12-3 or TRBV12-4; D is unresolved. The CDR3 loop spans 12 amino acids. Between the trimmed V and J ends, which lost 3 bases and 2 bases, there was a span of 4 bases. The CDR3, as DNA: TGTGCCAGCAGTTTCGCGCAAGAGACCCAGTACTTC. Its protein is CASSFAQETQYF.

This chain connects TRBV6-1 to TRBJ2-5; 7 bases are shared with TRBD2. The CDR3 contains 14 residues. The V gene end was trimmed by 3 bases and the J gene end by 2 bases; junction bases not matched to a gene: 3. CDR1 is MNHNS and CDR2 is SASEGT in the germline V gene. CDR3 residues: CASSDRGVQETQYF. CDR3 nucleotides: TGTGCCAGCAGTGATCGGGGGGTACAAGAGACCCAGTACTTC.